The 25 T cell receptor beta chains given below trace back to one sample, sequenced in a study of blood T cells in healthy people across ages. Next came a second PCR, run for about 7 to 12 cycles, which used a sample-barcoded 5' primer along with a J-beta primer mix. TCRdb re-derived calls from the 5' RACE reads in MiXCR, one entry per CDR3 protein. The top ten clones hold roughly 10% of a sample with some 890,000 distinct CDR3 sequences, almost 30% of them seen once. This sample was shared with a second study, whose subject was T cells of mothers and their children.

The sequencing sample was made of blood. Every receptor here comes from a woman in her thirties or forties in good health.

This clonotype has ten or more counts. This chain links TRBV4-3 with TRBJ1-2; D unclear. This CDR3 is built from 16 residues. V was clipped by 1 base and J by 5 bases, with 17 bases between them. Germline CDR1 reads LGHNA; CDR2 reads YSLEER. CDR3 DNA: TGCGCCAGCAGCCAAGGGCAGGCAGGCGGAGGGTATGGCTACACCTTC. This encodes CASSQGQAGGGYGYTF.

The sample holds many counts of this clonotype. The chain has TRBV29-1 and TRBJ2-3, with TRBD2 matching over 7 bases. This CDR3 comprises 19 residues. With V trimmed by 4 bases and J by 0 bases, 19 bases remained unmatched. The germline V gene has CDR1 SQVTM and CDR2 ANQGSEA. The CDR3 protein is CSVVALLAETRTSTDTQYF. CDR3 in DNA: TGCAGCGTTGTCGCTCTTCTAGCGGAGACAAGAACTAGCACAGATACGCAGTATTTT.

The chain employs TRBV6-5 and TRBJ2-5; TRBD1 might be the D (5 bases). V shed 6 bases and J shed 7 bases, with 15 bases lying between them. In germline, CDR1 is MNHEY, CDR2 SVGAGI. CDR3 length: 13 amino acids. Here the CDR3 DNA reads TGTGCCAGCAGGTCGGACACTGGCGGGACCCAGTACTTC. This gives the protein CASRSDTGGTQYF.

This clonotype was counted at least ten times. The rearrangement joins TRBV14 to TRBJ2-3; 8 bases map to TRBD2. The CDR3 runs 15 residues. V was pared by 1 base and J by 1 base, with 1 base of the junction left unmatched. In germline, CDR1 is SGHDN, CDR2 FVKESK. The DNA of the CDR3 is TGTGCCAGCAGCCAAGCGCGGGGGGGCACAGATACGCAGTATTTT. This encodes CASSQARGGTDTQYF.

The chain carries TRBV5-1 and TRBJ2-1, with 9 bases aligning to TRBD1. The CDR3 has 16 amino acids. Germline lookup yields CDR1 SGHRS and CDR2 YFSETQ. Unmatched junction bases numbered 9, after V lost 5 bases and J lost 3 bases. For the CDR3, the DNA is TGCGCCAGCAGGGATGGGACAGGGAATTACTACAATGAGCAGTTCTTC. This encodes CASRDGTGNYYNEQFF.

The rearrangement links TRBV30 to TRBJ2-5; D possibly corresponds to TRBD2 (5 bases). CDR3 length equals 15 residues. In germline, CDR1 is GTSNPN, CDR2 SVGIG (reference sequence). The V and J ends lost 0 bases and 3 bases respectively, with 14 bases between them. The CDR3 loop reads CAWSVPSGLKETQYF. In nucleotides, the CDR3 is TGTGCCTGGAGTGTCCCCTCCGGACTCAAAGAGACCCAGTACTTC. The full variable domain, in which reference TRBV30 and TRBJ2-5 provide the parts outside the CDR3, is SQTIHQWPATLVQPVGSPLSLECTVEGTSNPNLYWYRQAAGRGLQLLFYSVGIGQISSEVPQNLSASRPQDRQFILSSKKLLLSDSGFYLCAWSVPSGLKETQYFGPGTRLLVL.

In this sample, this clonotype turned up a few times. V usage is TRBV6-6 and J usage is TRBJ1-4, with D perhaps matching TRBD1 (6 bases). The V and J ends lost 5 bases and 4 bases respectively, with 11 bases between them. The CDR3 sequence is 14 residues long. In germline, CDR1 is MNHNY, CDR2 SVGAGI (reference sequence). CDR3 coding DNA: TGTGCCAGCAGTCCTACAGGGTATAATGAAAAACTGTTTTTT. Translating it yields CASSPTGYNEKLFF.

This clonotype was seen once. This chain joins TRBV5-1 and TRBJ2-1; 9 bases line up with TRBD2. Germline lookup yields CDR1 SGHRS and CDR2 YFSETQ. CDR3 length: 16 amino acids. V lost 1 base and J lost 11; bases outside the gene matches: 13. The CDR3 region is CASSLNRVGGGDKQFF. CDR3 coding DNA: TGCGCCAGCAGCTTGAATAGGGTCGGCGGGGGGGATAAGCAGTTCTTC.

Worth noting for this clonotype: A much larger clone lies a single base off, so this may be a read error. The chain uses TRBV12-3 or TRBV12-4 and TRBJ2-1; D remains ambiguous. Trimming shortened V by 3 bases and J by 10 bases, and 7 bases separated the two germline ends. The CDR3 is 11 amino acids. This CDR3 reads CASSFGWEQFF. DNA for the CDR3: TGTGCCAGCAGTTTCGGTTGGGAGCAGTTCTTC.

This clonotype was observed at least ten times. The chain links TRBV2 to TRBJ2-4; 10 bases match TRBD2. The trim removed 3 bases at V and 4 bases at J, leaving 9 bases unmatched. This CDR3 has 17 residues. CDR1 and CDR2 from the germline V gene are SNHLY and FYNNEI. The chain's CDR3 is CASSESVVAGGKNIQYF. Written as DNA, the CDR3 is TGTGCCAGCAGTGAGAGCGTAGTAGCGGGGGGAAAAAACATTCAGTACTTC.

This clonotype has only a few counts. This chain connects TRBV28 to TRBJ2-5, with D perhaps TRBD2 (6 bases). CDR1 MDHEN and CDR2 SYDVKM come from the germline V gene. V was cut by 7 bases and J by 1 base, with 16 bases left in between. This CDR3 has 15 residues. For the CDR3, the DNA is TGTGCCAGCATTAACGGGGGACGGTCCCAAGAGACCCAGTACTTC. Its translation: CASINGGRSQETQYF. Full variable domain (outside the CDR3, taken from reference TRBV28 and TRBJ2-5): DVKVTQSSRYLVKRTGEKVFLECVQDMDHENMFWYRQDPGLGLRLIYFSYDVKMKEKGDIPEGYSVSREKKERFSLILESASTNQTSMYLCASINGGRSQETQYFGPGTRLLVL.

The chain carries TRBV5-1 and TRBJ1-4; D remains ambiguous. The CDR3 is 14 amino acids. CDR1 and CDR2 from the germline V gene are SGHRS and YFSETQ. Trimming pared 0 bases from V and 8 bases from J, leaving 11 bases between. CDR3 sequence reads: CASSLGNGREKLFF. CDR3 sequence (DNA): TGCGCCAGCAGCTTGGGAAATGGGCGAGAAAAACTGTTTTTT.

The V gene is TRBV7-2, the J gene TRBJ2-7; 7 nucleotides line up with TRBD1. V shed 1 base and J 2 bases; nucleotides not matched to a gene: 5. CDR1 is SGHTA and CDR2 is FQGNSA in the germline V gene. This CDR3 is 15 amino acids long. This chain's CDR3 is CASSLGRGWTYEQYF. In DNA form, the CDR3 reads TGTGCCAGCAGCTTAGGCAGGGGGTGGACCTACGAGCAGTACTTC.

The chain couples TRBV5-1 to TRBJ2-5, with D maybe TRBD2 (6 bases). Trimming took 3 bases from V and 7 from J, leaving 7 bases between them. The CDR3 totals 11 residues. CDR1 is SGHRS, CDR2 YFSETQ, per germline. The CDR3 coding sequence is TGCGCCAGCAGCTGGAGGGGGACCCAGTACTTC. Encoded protein: CASSWRGTQYF.

For this clonotype: A much larger clone sits a single nucleotide away, making a read error possible. This sequence joins TRBV20-1 and TRBJ1-2; 10 bases align to TRBD1. This CDR3 is built from 13 residues. From germline, CDR1 is DFQATT and CDR2 SNEGSKA (reference sequence). J gave up 6 bases and V 6 bases, and 7 bases lay outside the gene matches. The CDR3 spells CSAGPGQGHGYTF. For the CDR3, the DNA is TGCAGTGCCGGACCGGGACAGGGGCATGGCTACACCTTC.

The sample holds many counts of this clonotype. The chain links TRBV7-8 to TRBJ1-6; D unresolved. Trimming left V 6 bases short and J 3 bases short, with 9 bases between. The CDR3 has 14 amino acids. The germline CDR1 and CDR2 sequences are SGHVS and FQNEAQ. CDR3 DNA: TGTGCCAGCAGTCCTACAAGCTATAATTCACCCCTCCACTTT. This translates into CASSPTSYNSPLHF.

This clonotype was detected only a few times. Germline is not matched at one junction end, which may reflect a read error. The chain employs TRBV6-6 and TRBJ2-1; 9 bases fit TRBD2. CDR1 is MNHNY, CDR2 SVGAGI, per germline (reference sequence). The CDR3 has 13 residues. The CDR3 protein is CASTGTSLNEQFF. The DNA for the CDR3 is TGTGCCAGCACCGGGACTAGCCTGAATGAACAGTTCTTC.

The chain couples TRBV20-1 to TRBJ1-2, with TRBD1 matching over 7 bases. The CDR3 is 13 residues long. Germline V gene lookup returns CDR1 DFQATT and CDR2 SNEGSKA (reference sequence). J gave up 8 bases and V 0 bases, and 6 bases lay outside the gene matches. The CDR3 sequence is CSARDNRGRGYTF. The CDR3 nucleotides read TGCAGTGCTAGAGATAACAGGGGCCGCGGCTACACCTTC.

This clonotype was seen more than once but under ten times. The V gene is TRBV20-1, the J gene TRBJ2-1; TRBD2 matches at 13 bases. Germline loops: CDR1 DFQATT, CDR2 SNEGSKA (reference sequence). The trim removed 3 bases at V and 8 bases at J, leaving 10 bases unmatched. The CDR3 has 16 amino acids. CDR3 sequence: CSARELAGGSMDEQFF. CDR3 in DNA: TGCAGTGCTAGGGAACTAGCGGGGGGGTCGATGGATGAGCAGTTCTTC.

This clonotype was recorded once. With a much larger clone just one base away, this may be a read error. The chain carries TRBV5-1 and TRBJ2-7, with D maybe TRBD1 (6 bases). The end of the DNA is better explained by TRBJ2-1, so the J call may be wrong. CDR3 size: 14 residues. Germline V gene sequence: CDR1 SGHRS, CDR2 YFSETQ. As DNA, the CDR3 is TGCGCCAGCCGTAAACAGGGAAGCTCCTACGAGCAGTTCTTC. Translation gives CASRKQGSSYEQFF.

This chain links TRBV28 with TRBJ2-1; 9 nucleotides align to TRBD1. CDR3 length: 12 residues. Trimming took 6 bases from V and 8 from J; bases not matched to a gene: 2. In germline, CDR1 is MDHEN, CDR2 SYDVKM. CDR3 coding DNA: TGTGCCAGCAGGACAGGGGGGCATGAGCAGTTCTTC. It encodes CASRTGGHEQFF.

This clonotype qualifies as medium-sized. The chain couples TRBV24-1 to TRBJ2-6, with 8 nucleotides matching TRBD2. The CDR3 is 17 amino acids. CDR1 and CDR2 from the germline V gene are KGHDR and SFDVKD. The V segment lost 10 bases and the J segment 4 bases; nucleotides outside the gene matches: 14. The CDR3, as DNA: TGTGCCACTAGAAGCGGGGGAGTAGGTTCAGGGGCCAACGTCCTGACTTTC. Protein product: CATRSGGVGSGANVLTF.

This clonotype was observed a few times. The chain links TRBV30 to TRBJ1-1; 8 nucleotides agree with TRBD1. Germline CDR1 and CDR2: GTSNPN and SVGIG (reference sequence). CDR3 length: 17 residues. J gave up 2 bases and V 4 bases, and 15 bases lay outside the gene matches. The CDR3 sequence is CAWTLRPGTGPNTEAFF. The CDR3 nucleotides are TGTGCCTGGACCCTTCGTCCAGGGACAGGTCCCAACACTGAAGCTTTCTTT.

This clonotype was picked up a small number of times. V is TRBV29-1 and J is TRBJ2-3, with 9 bases that match TRBD1. This CDR3 is 15 amino acids long. Losses at the gene ends were 0 bases for V and 4 bases for J; bases not matched to a gene: 5. Per the germline V gene, CDR1 is SQVTM and CDR2 is ANQGSEA. CDR3 in DNA: TGCAGCGTTGAAGAGTGGGACAGGGCACCAGATACGCAGTATTTT. Its protein product is CSVEEWDRAPDTQYF.

The rearrangement uses TRBV6-1 and TRBJ2-5, with D possibly being TRBD1 or TRBD2 (5 bases each). Germline V gene sequence: CDR1 MNHNS, CDR2 SASEGT. The ends were cut back, 1 base at V and 4 bases at J, with 10 bases in the middle. This CDR3 contains 14 residues. The CDR3 DNA is TGTGCCAGCAGTGAAGTTGGGGGATTAGAGACCCAGTACTTC. Translated: CASSEVGGLETQYF.